This T cell receptor (beta chain) was retrieved from a study of PD-L1 blockade in urothelial cancer. Germline CDR1 reads WNHNN; CDR2 reads SYGVQD (reference sequence). CDR3 length equals 14 residues. The V end lost 4 bases, the J end lost 7 bases, and 13 bases lay between the germline ends. Synthetic TCR analog templates were spiked into each PCR. TCRdb's table, derived via immunoSEQ multiplex PCR, lists solely in-frame clones and lacks some. The sample has around 100,000 clones, approximately 90% seen once; the top ten hold 3% to 4.5%. Time point noted: peripheral blood 6 weeks after treatment start. Individual patients had between 1 and 8 samples, taken pretreatment and on-treatment.

V is TRBV10-1 and J is TRBJ2-2; tentative D call: TRBD1 (5 bases). This material consisted of PBMCs, taken around atezolizumab (anti-PD-L1) treatment. The receptor was derived from a man aged 60 to 69 with urothelial cancer. CDR3 sequence (DNA): TGCGCCAGCAGTGTAAATCTCCAGGGCGGGGAGCTGTTTTTT. Translated: CASSVNLQGGELFF.